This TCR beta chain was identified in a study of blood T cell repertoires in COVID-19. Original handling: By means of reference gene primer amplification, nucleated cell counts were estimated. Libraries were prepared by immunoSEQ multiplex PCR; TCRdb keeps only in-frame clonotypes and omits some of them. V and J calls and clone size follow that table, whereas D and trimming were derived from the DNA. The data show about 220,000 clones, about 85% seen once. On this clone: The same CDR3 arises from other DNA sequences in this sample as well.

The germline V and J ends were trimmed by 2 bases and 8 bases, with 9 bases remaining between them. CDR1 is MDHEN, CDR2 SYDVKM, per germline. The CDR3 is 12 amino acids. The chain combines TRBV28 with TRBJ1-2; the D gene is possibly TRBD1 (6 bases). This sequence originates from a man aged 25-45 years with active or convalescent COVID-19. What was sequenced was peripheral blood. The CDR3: CASSLRQGGYTF. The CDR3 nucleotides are TGTGCCAGCAGTTTAAGGCAGGGGGGCTACACCTTC.